The present T cell receptor beta chain was sequenced within a study of T cell responses to AZD1222 COVID-19 vaccine (dated by TCRdb to about 2021). Notes on the research overall: TCR sequencing covered some 250 trial participants: some 210 given two doses of AZD1222 and about 26 given two doses of MenACWY control vaccine. Enrollment into the trials was organized by age into subgroups of 18-55, 56-69 and 70-plus years, and those subgroups contained roughly 150, 30 and 60 TCR-sequenced participants, respectively.

About this clone itself: The antigen it binds to is not known.

Trimming costs V 1 base and J 6 bases, and their ends lie 15 bases apart. Measured from the cysteine to the phenylalanine, the CDR3 is 15 residues long. Just CDR3 DNA is preserved here, 45 bases in frame from base 1. CDR1 SGHDN and CDR2 FVKESK were looked up in the germline V gene. The CDR3 regions of human TCRbeta chains were analyzed by immunosequencing. The authors' analysis ran thus. Repertoire TCRs were checked for matches against a reference library of SARS-CoV-2-specific TCRs that had been generated using the MIRA antigen-specificity platform. Breadth was defined as the fraction of unique TCRs that were SARS-CoV-2-associated, and depth was defined as the fraction of total T cells that were SARS-CoV-2-associated. Using the MIRA data, every spike-specific TCR was mapped to the spike region that the TCR reacted to and assigned to either a CD4 or a CD8 class. Log10-transformed breadth and depth values were compared by one-way ANOVA with Sidak's multiple comparisons tests. TCRdb obtained this table from immuneACCESS and retained in-frame rearrangements with V and J assigned. These tables miss some clones; where compared with another copy, unresolved V genes account for less than half of the shortfall, and the remainder is unexplained. For V, J and clone size, that table is used; D and trimming come from the DNA. The sample table holds 150,000 or so clones. 2.2% of the sample is in the top ten clones.

The investigation overall reported the following: The vaccine-associated CD4 TCRs covered the entire spike protein, and the dominant responses fell in regions 160-218 and 743-854. Most participants were white British and females outnumbered males, and the authors suggested that clonal diversity may have been underestimated. Epitopes outside the regions mutated in the B.1.351 and B.1.1.7 variants were reportedly recognized by nearly half of the unique spike-specific TCRs. After two AZD1222 doses, both the breadth and the depth of spike-specific TCRs were significantly higher than at day 0 and than in MenACWY recipients. Conclusions about previously exposed vaccinees are limited because only six or seven AZD1222 recipients were SARS-CoV-2 seropositive at baseline. No day 14 peak-response samples were available, so repertoires were characterized only after the peak T cell response. The 56-69-year group was small, and its depth increase did not reach significance, likely because of low power.

The time point label corresponds to: baseline before first vaccination. Vaccinee samples were obtained from the UK trials COV001 and COV002, which included a single-blind randomized controlled phase 2/3 trial of AZD1222 (ChAdOx1 nCoV-19) in healthy adults. For TCRbeta chain sequencing, PBMC samples were collected from trial participants at day 0 and at day 28 after the second dose. The chain uses TRBV14 and TRBJ1-2; the D gene remains uncertain. The sequenced sample consisted of peripheral blood. This sequence originates from an adult in good health. The sequenced DNA: TGTGCCAGCAGCCAAGTAATCGGCAGGCGACATGGCTACACCTTC. This is translated as CASSQVIGRRHGYTF.